Described below is a single T cell receptor (beta chain) sequence and its context. No antigen is known for it. The sample holds no much larger clone one base away, and base qualities are not on file. Library method: RACE. Sequencing used a NextSeq 500. During library preparation, unique molecular identifiers were attached to individual cDNA molecules so that TCRs could be counted quantitatively and reproducibly. From each blood RNA sample, both TCR alpha and TCR beta chains were sequenced. The paper's processing steps were these. Samples had a median of 95,638 TCRs, with a range from roughly 23,224 to 750,000. The Decombinator software suite was used to annotate the V, J and CDR3 of the TCR reads. Every sample was subsampled to the same number of TCRs (28,000) for the PS versus PT1 abundance plots. TCRs were defined as expanded if absent before sensitization and observed at least eight times at the 2-week time point. TCRdb reprocessed the public reads (quality trimming at Q25 with fastp, clone calling with MiXCR) and kept in-frame beta chains. Entries are consolidated by CDR3 protein sequence, retaining the most common genes and DNA. The V and J calls come from TCRdb's annotation, not from the publication. The sample includes fewer than 90,000 distinct CDR3 sequences, with 5% to 8.5% observed a single time. Of the sample, approximately 1.2% is held by the ten largest clones.

The time point label, read with the paper, signifies: patch test 2, 6 weeks after DPC sensitization. What this sample's treatment or condition label stands for: therapeutic diphenylcyclopropenone sensitization with weekly scalp DPC. Blood at each patch-test visit was drawn before the patch test was applied. Eligible patients were aged 18 to 70, diagnosed with alopecia, deemed suitable for DPC therapy, and excluded if pregnant. Total RNA was extracted from unfractionated whole blood collected in Tempus Blood RNA tubes. According to the germline V gene (reference sequence), CDR1 reads SGHNT and CDR2 reads YYREEE. Between the V and J ends, shortened by 0 bases and 4 bases respectively, the junction contains 10 bases. The cysteine opens and the phenylalanine closes a CDR3 of 14 amino acids. CDR3 DNA is the only sequence kept; it has 42 bases, read in frame from the first base. This sample stems from a study of human T cells and chemical hapten exposure (dated by TCRdb to the early 2020s). In the study overall: For sensitization, 2% DPC in acetone was applied to a roughly 2 cm by roughly 2 cm area of upper inner arm skin. Throughout the study period of around 25 weeks, patients also received therapeutic DPC doses to the scalp every week. This study followed changes in the peripheral blood TCR repertoire in vivo during primary and secondary sensitization of alopecia patients to the hapten diphenylcyclopropenone (DPC). The mostly female patient cohort included alopecia areata with under or over 50% scalp involvement, alopecia totalis and alopecia universalis. Libraries were combined into a pool for sequencing, and differences in TCR yield between samples came mainly from small differences in library volumes within the pool. Blood for TCR sequencing was provided by twenty-nine alopecia patients at one to four time points (pre-sensitization, 2, 6 and 24 weeks). Patch testing on the upper back used Finn chambers containing 0.01% DPC, with scoring done after 6 days according to International Contact Dermatitis Research Group standards. Blood samples were taken from patients before sensitization (week 0) and then at 2, 6 and about 24 weeks after DPC sensitization.

What the work shows at the level of the full study, not this receptor alone: Compared with pre-sensitization or healthy control sets, expanded TCRs formed significantly more large CDR3 similarity clusters, which is consistent with antigen-driven responses. No change with DPC sensitization was found in the number of TCRs above 1 in 1000 frequency, and no evidence of global repertoire structure alterations was found. Because all patients had alopecia, a presumed autoimmune disease, the immune response of the patients might differ from that of healthy individuals. A positive correlation was found between the number of PT1 expanded TCRs and patch test score, with significance reached at thresholds 8, 16 and 32 but not 4. After repeated subsampling, the strength of the expansion versus patch-test correlation and the threshold at which it became significant changed.

The V gene is TRBV5-4 and the J gene is TRBJ1-1; a weak D assignment points to TRBD1 (5 bases agree). The sample here was whole blood, taken in connection with sensitization to the hapten diphenylcyclopropenone (DPC). This sequence originates from a woman in her thirties with alopecia areata. Some clones in this sample may be carry-over from other donors' samples. The CDR3: CASSLERGGTEAFF. The DNA sequence follows: TGTGCCAGCAGCTTGGAAAGGGGCGGCACTGAAGCTTTCTTT.